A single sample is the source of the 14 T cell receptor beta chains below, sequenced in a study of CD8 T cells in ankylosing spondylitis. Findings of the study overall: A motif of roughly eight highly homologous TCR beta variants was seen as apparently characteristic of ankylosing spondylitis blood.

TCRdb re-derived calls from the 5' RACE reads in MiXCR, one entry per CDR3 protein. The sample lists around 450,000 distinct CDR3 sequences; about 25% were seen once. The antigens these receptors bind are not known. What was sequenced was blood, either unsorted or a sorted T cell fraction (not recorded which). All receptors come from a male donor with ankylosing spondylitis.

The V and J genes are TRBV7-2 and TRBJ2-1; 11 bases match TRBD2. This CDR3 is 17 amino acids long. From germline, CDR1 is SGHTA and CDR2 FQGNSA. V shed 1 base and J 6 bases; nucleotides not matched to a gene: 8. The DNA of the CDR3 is TGTGCCAGCAGCTTAGGAGGGTTTAGCGGGAGGGCCAATGAGCAGTTCTTC. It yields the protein CASSLGGFSGRANEQFF. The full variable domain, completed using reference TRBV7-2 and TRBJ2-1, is GAGVSQSPSNKVTEKGKDVELRCDPISGHTALYWYRQSLGQGLEFLIYFQGNSAPDKSGLPSDRFSAERTGGSVSTLTIQRTQQEDSAVYLCASSLGGFSGRANEQFFGPGTRLTVL.

CDR3 DNA sequence: TGTGCCAGCAGTCGACCGGGACAGAATGAAAAACTGTTTTTT. Protein sequence: CASSRPGQNEKLFF. The J gene is TRBJ1-4, the V gene TRBV11-2, with 7 bases lining up with TRBD1. CDR1 and CDR2 from the germline V gene are SGHAT and FQNNGV. Trimming cost V 6 bases and J 5 bases; bases outside gene matches: 6. The CDR3 contains 14 residues.

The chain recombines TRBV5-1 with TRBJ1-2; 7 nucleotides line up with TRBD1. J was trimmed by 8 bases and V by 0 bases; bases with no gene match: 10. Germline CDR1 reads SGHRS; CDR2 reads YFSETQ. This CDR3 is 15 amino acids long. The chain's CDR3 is CASSLAFGTAEGYTF. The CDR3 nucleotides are TGCGCCAGCAGCTTGGCCTTCGGGACAGCGGAAGGCTACACCTTC.

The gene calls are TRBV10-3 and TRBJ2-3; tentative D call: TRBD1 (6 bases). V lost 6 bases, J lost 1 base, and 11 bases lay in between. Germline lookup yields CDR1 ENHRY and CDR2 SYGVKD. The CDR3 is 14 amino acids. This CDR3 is CAISIAGGTDTQYF. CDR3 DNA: TGTGCCATCAGCATAGCAGGGGGCACAGATACGCAGTATTTT.

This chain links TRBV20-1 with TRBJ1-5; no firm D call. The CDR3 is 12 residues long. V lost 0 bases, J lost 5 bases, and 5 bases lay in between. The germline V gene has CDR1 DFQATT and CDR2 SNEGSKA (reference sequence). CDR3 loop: CSAREGDQPQHF. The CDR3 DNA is TGCAGTGCTAGAGAAGGCGATCAGCCCCAGCATTTT.

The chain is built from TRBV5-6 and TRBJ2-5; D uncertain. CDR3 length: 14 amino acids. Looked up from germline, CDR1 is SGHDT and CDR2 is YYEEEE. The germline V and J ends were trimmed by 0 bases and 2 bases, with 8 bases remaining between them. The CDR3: CASSLVQLQETQYF. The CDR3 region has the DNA TGTGCCAGCAGCTTGGTGCAGCTTCAAGAGACCCAGTACTTC.

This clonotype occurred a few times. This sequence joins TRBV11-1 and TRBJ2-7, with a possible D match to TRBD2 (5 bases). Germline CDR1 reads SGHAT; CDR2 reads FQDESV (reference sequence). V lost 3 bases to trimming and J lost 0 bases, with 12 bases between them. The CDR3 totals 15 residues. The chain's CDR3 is CASSFTVGGSYEQYV. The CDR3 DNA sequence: TGTGCCAGCAGCTTTACTGTAGGAGGCTCCTACGAGCAGTACGTC.

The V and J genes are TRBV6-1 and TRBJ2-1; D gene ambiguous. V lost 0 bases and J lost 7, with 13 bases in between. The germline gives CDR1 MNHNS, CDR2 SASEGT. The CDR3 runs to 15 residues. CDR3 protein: CASSEAGGRWNEQFF. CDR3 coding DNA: TGTGCCAGCAGTGAAGCAGGCGGTCGATGGAATGAGCAGTTCTTC.

The CDR3 here is CASSQDGTYGQPQHF. Here the CDR3 DNA reads TGTGCCAGCAGCCAAGATGGGACGTACGGACAGCCCCAGCATTTT. J is TRBJ1-5 and V is TRBV4-2, with D perhaps TRBD1 (5 bases). Looked up from germline, CDR1 is LGHNA and CDR2 is YNFKEQ. Trimming stripped 0 bases from V and 7 bases from J, with 13 bases between. This CDR3 region has 15 residues.

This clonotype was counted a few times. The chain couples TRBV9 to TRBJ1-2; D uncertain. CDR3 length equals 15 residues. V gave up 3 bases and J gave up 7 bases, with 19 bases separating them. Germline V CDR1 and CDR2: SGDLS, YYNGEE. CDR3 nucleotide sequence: TGTGCCAGCAGCGAACCAGGCTCCGAGTCGGTTGGCTACACCTTC. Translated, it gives CASSEPGSESVGYTF.

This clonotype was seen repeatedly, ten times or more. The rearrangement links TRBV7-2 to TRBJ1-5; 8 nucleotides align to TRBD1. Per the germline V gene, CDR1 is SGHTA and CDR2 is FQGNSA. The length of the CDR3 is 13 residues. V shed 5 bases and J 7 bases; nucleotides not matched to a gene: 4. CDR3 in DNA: TGTGCCAGCAGCACAGGACAGGGACAGCCCCAGCATTTT. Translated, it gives CASSTGQGQPQHF.

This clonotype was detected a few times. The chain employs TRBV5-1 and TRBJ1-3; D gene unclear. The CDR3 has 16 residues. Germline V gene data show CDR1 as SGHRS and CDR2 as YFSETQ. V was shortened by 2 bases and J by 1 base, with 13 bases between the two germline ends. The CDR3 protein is CASSFGLGSSGNTIYF. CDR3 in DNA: TGCGCCAGCAGCTTCGGATTGGGGTCGTCTGGAAACACCATATATTTT.

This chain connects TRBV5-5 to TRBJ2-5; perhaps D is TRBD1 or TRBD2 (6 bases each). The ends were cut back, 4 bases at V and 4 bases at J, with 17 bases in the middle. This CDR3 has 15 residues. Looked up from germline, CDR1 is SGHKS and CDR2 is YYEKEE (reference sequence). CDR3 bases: TGTGCCAGCAGCCGGGGGCTGGAGGTTCGAGAGACCCAGTACTTC. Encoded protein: CASSRGLEVRETQYF.

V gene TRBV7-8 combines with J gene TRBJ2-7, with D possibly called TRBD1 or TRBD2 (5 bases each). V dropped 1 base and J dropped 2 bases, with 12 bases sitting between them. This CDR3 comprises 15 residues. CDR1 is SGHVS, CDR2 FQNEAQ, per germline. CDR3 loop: CASSLGGAQAYEQYV. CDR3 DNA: TGTGCCAGCAGCTTAGGAGGGGCGCAGGCCTACGAGCAGTACGTC.